The 3 T cell receptor beta chains presented below share a single source sample, sequenced in a study of graft-versus-host responses after intestinal transplantation. The time point here: postoperative day 105 after intestinal transplantation (dayNNNN = postoperative day). The data were produced by immunoSEQ multiplex PCR, yet TCRdb's version contains in-frame clones alone and is incomplete. The sample contains more than 10,000 clones, approximately 91% of which appear only once. The sample was PBMCs, taken 105 days after intestinal transplantation. Source of these receptors: a human patient who received an intestinal transplant, so some T cells may come from the graft donor.

This chain connects TRBV20-1 to TRBJ1-2; D is ambiguous. Germline CDR1 DFQATT, CDR2 SNEGSKA (reference sequence). V gave up 3 bases and J gave up 6 bases, with 5 bases separating them. The CDR3 covers 10 residues. The CDR3 here is CSASGHGYTF. The CDR3 nucleotides are TGCAGTGCTAGTGGCCATGGCTACACCTTC.

This clone appeared once. The chain uses TRBV11-2 and TRBJ1-1, with a weak D call TRBD1 (6 bases). V shed 5 bases and J shed 11 bases, with 18 bases lying between them. CDR1 is SGHAT and CDR2 is FQNNGV in the germline V gene. This CDR3 region has 13 residues. CDR3 coding DNA: TGTGCCAGCAGCCCTTTGATAGGGGGAGATGCTTTCTTT. Translation gives CASSPLIGGDAFF.

The rearrangement uses TRBV6-1 and TRBJ1-2, with 8 nucleotides matching TRBD1. Trimming took 4 bases from V and 7 from J; bases not matched to a gene: 5. There are 13 residues in the CDR3. Germline assignment: CDR1 MNHNS and CDR2 SASEGT. CDR3 sequence (DNA): TGTGCCAGCAGTGCCACAGGGGGGGTTGGCTACACCTTC. Translated, it gives CASSATGGVGYTF.